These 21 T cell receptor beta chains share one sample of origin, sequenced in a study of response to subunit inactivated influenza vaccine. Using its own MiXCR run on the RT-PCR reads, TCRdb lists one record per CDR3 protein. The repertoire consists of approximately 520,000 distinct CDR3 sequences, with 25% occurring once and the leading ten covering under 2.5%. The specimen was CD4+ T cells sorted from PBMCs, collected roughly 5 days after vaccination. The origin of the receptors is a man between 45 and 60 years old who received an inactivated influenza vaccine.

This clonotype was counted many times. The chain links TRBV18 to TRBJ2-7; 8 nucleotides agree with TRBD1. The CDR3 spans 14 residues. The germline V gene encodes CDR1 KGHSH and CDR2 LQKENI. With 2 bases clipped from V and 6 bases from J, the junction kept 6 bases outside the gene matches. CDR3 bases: TGTGCCAGCTCACCAGGACAGGGTCTGAGCGAGCAGTACTTC. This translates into CASSPGQGLSEQYF.

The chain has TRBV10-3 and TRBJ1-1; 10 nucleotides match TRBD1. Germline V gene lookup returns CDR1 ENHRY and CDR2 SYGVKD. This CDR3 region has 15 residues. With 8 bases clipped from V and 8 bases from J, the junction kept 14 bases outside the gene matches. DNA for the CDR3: TGTGCCATCGCAGGGACAGGGGACCTCCGAAGGGAAGCTTTCTTT. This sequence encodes CAIAGTGDLRREAFF.

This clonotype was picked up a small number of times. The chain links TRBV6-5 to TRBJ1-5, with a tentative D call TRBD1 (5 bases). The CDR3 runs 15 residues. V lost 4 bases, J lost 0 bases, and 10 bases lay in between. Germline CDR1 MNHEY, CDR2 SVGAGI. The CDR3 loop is CASSSDSYSNQPQHF. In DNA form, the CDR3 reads TGTGCCAGCAGTTCCGACAGTTATAGCAATCAGCCCCAGCATTTT.

The CDR3 nucleotides are TGCGCCAGCCAGGGGATGAACACTGAAGCTTTCTTT. Translation gives CASQGMNTEAFF. This chain links TRBV5-1 with TRBJ1-1, with D possibly being TRBD1 (6 bases). Germline-derived CDR1 and CDR2 are SGHRS and YFSETQ. The V end lost 7 bases, the J end lost 0 bases, and 7 bases lay between the germline ends. This CDR3 comprises 12 residues.

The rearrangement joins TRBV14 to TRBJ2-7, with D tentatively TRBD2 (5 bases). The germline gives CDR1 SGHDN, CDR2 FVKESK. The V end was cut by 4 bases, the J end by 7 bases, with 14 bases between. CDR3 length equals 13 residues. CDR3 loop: CASSPNGVGEQYF. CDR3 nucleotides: TGTGCCAGCAGCCCGAACGGGGTTGGGGAGCAGTACTTC.

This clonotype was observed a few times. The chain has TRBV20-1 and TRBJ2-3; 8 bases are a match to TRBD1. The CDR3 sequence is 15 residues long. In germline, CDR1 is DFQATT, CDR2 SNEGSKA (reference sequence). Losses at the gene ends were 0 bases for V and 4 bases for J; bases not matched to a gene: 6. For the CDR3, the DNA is TGCAGTGCTAGAGATCCGCAGGGGGCCCCAGATACGCAGTATTTT. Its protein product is CSARDPQGAPDTQYF.

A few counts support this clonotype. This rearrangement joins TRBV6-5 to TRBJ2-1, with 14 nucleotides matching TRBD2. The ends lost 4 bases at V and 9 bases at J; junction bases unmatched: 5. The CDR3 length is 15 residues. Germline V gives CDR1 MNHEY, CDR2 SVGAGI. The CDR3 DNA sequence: TGTGCCAGCAGTTTAACGGGACTAGCGGGGGTTGAGCAGTTCTTC. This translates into CASSLTGLAGVEQFF.

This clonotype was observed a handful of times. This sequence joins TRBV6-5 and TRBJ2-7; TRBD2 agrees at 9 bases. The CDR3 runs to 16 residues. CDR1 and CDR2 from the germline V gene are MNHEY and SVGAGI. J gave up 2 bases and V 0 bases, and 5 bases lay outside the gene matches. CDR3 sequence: CASSYSPTSGAYEQYF. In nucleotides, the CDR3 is TGTGCCAGCAGTTACTCCCCGACTAGCGGAGCCTACGAGCAGTACTTC.

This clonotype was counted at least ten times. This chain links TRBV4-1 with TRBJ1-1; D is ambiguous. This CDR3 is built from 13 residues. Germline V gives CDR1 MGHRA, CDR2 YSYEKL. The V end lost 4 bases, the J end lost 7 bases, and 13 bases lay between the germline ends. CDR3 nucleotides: TGCGCCAGCAGCCTAGGCCGGCGAGGTGAAGCTTTCTTT. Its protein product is CASSLGRRGEAFF.

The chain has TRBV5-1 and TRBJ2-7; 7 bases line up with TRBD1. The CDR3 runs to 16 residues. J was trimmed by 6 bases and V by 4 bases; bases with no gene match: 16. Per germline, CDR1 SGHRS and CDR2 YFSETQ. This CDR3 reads CASSTTGQGERGEQYF. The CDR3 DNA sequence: TGCGCCAGCAGCACCACGGGGCAGGGGGAACGTGGCGAGCAGTACTTC.

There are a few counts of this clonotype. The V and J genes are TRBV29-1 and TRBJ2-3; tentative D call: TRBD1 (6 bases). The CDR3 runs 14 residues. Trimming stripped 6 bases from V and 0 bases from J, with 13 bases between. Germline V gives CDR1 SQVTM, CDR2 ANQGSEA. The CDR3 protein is CSVIQGGSTDTQYF. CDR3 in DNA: TGCAGCGTAATACAGGGTGGGAGCACAGATACGCAGTATTTT.

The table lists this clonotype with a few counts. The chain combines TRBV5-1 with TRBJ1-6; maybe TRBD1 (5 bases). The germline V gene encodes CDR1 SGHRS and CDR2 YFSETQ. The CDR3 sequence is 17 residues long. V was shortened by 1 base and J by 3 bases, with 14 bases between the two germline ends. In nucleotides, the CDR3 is TGCGCCAGCAGCTTGTCCGGGGACCCGAACTATAATTCACCCCTCCACTTT. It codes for CASSLSGDPNYNSPLHF.

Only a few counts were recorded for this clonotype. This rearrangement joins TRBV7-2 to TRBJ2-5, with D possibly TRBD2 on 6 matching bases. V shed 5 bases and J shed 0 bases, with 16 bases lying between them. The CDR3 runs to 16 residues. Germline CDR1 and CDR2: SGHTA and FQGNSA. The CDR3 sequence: CASSTLTAGNQETQYF. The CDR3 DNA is TGTGCCAGCAGCACTCTGACAGCGGGCAACCAAGAGACCCAGTACTTC.

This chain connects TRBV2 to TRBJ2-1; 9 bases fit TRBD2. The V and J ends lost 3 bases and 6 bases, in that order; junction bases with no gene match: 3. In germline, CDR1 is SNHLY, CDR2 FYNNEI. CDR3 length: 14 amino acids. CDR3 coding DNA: TGTGCCAGCAGTGATAGCGGGAGCCGCAATGAGCAGTTCTTC. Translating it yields CASSDSGSRNEQFF.

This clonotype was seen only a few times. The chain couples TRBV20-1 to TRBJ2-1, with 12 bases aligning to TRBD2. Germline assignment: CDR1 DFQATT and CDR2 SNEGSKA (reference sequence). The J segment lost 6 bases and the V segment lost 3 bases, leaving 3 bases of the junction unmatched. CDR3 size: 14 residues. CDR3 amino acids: CSARGLAGSNEQFF. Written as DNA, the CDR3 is TGCAGTGCTAGGGGACTAGCGGGTAGCAATGAGCAGTTCTTC.

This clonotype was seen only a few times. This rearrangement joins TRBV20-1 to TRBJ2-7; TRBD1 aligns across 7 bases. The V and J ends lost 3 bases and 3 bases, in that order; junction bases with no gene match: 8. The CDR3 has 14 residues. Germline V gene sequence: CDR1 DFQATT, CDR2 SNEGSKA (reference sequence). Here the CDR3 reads CSARSPGQSYEQYF. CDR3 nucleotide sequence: TGCAGTGCTAGGTCTCCGGGACAGAGCTACGAGCAGTACTTC.

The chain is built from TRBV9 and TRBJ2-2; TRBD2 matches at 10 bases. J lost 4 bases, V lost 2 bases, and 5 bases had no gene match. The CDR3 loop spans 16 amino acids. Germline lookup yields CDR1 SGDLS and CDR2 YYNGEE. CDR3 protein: CASSVIAGGVTGELFF. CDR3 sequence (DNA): TGTGCCAGCAGCGTCATAGCGGGAGGTGTCACCGGGGAGCTGTTTTTT.

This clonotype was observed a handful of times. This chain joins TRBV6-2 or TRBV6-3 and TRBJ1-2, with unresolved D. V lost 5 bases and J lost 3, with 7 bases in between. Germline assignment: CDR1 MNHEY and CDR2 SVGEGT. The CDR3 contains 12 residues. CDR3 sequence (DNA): TGTGCCAGCAGTCCGCGACACTATGGCTACACCTTC. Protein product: CASSPRHYGYTF.

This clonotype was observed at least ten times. CDR3 residues: CASRLTGTGGRETQYF. The CDR3 DNA is TGTGCCAGCAGGCTCACCGGGACAGGGGGCCGAGAGACCCAGTACTTC. This chain connects TRBV12-3 or TRBV12-4 to TRBJ2-5; 12 positions match TRBD1. The CDR3 totals 16 residues. The V segment lost 6 bases and the J segment 4 bases; nucleotides outside the gene matches: 9.

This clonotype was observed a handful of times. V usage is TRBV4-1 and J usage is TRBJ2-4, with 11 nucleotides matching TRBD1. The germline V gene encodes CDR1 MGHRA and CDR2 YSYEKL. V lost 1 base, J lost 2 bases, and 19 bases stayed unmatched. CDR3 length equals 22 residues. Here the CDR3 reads CASSQAPTEGTGGIGTKNIQYF. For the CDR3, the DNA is TGCGCCAGCAGCCAAGCACCTACTGAGGGGACAGGGGGTATTGGGACCAAAAACATTCAGTACTTC.

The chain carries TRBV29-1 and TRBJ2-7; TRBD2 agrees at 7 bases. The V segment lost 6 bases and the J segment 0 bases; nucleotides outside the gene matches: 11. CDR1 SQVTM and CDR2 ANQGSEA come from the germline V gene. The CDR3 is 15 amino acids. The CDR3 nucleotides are TGCAGCGTCATATTGCGGGAGAGGAGCTCCTACGAGCAGTACTTC. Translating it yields CSVILRERSSYEQYF.